This T cell receptor (beta chain) originates from a study of CD8+CD57+ T cells in acquired aplastic anemia. The study's findings and limits: Patients and controls shared around 30 CD8+ CDR3 sequences.

Genomic DNA constituted the template upon which TCR beta VDJ and CDR3 profiling was performed. From the reads, TCRdb called clonotypes with MiXCR, one entry per CDR3 protein. The repertoire holds 50,000 to 65,000 distinct CDR3 sequences, less than 65% seen once, with 2% to 2.5% in the top ten. This clonotype was found many times. Antigen: not known. V was trimmed by 6 bases and J by 7 bases, leaving 15 bases between them. This CDR3 is built from 13 residues. The source of this sequence is a human donor in good health, serving as a control. Sequenced material: sorted CD4+, CD8+, or CD8+CD57+ T cells (not recorded which) from PBMCs. The chain has TRBV12-3 or TRBV12-4 and TRBJ1-2; D unresolved. CDR3 amino acids: CASSRKGVFGYTF. In DNA form, the CDR3 reads TGTGCCAGCAGCCGAAAGGGCGTTTTTGGCTACACCTTC.